Sequencing of this T cell receptor (beta chain) was carried out in a study of blood T cells in healthy people across ages. Donation came from healthy Caucasian individuals in Russia who were aged about 6 to 100. Roughly 9.8 milliliters of peripheral blood were drawn from each donor. Then a second PCR, running roughly 7 to 11 cycles, was carried out with a sample-barcoded 5' primer and a J-beta primer mix. TCRdb re-called the 5' RACE reads with MiXCR, one entry per CDR3 protein. The table has about 970,000 distinct CDR3 sequences, just over 50% seen once; the top ten hold about a fifth. The sequencing input was blood. The sequence came from a woman between 55 and 75 years old in good health.

The chain's CDR3 is CSASAGAAYNEQFF. CDR3 nucleotides: TGCAGTGCTAGCGCGGGAGCGGCCTACAATGAGCAGTTCTTC. The rearrangement links TRBV20-1 to TRBJ2-1; 7 nucleotides line up with TRBD2. The V and J ends lost 3 bases and 2 bases, in that order; junction bases with no gene match: 4. CDR1 is DFQATT and CDR2 is SNEGSKA in the germline V gene (reference sequence). CDR3 size: 14 residues.